The 10 T cell receptor beta chains listed next were all sequenced from one sample in a study of T cells after yellow fever vaccination. Each CDR3 protein gets one entry after TCRdb re-called the 5' RACE reads with MiXCR. Of about 73,000 distinct CDR3 sequences in the sample, 7.7% are singletons; the top ten hold roughly two fifths. The material was CD8+ T cells sorted from PBMCs, obtained on the day of the yellow fever booster vaccination. The source is a man aged 30-40 years who received the YFV17D yellow fever vaccine.

The chain employs TRBV7-8 and TRBJ2-7; D is undetermined. This CDR3 is 11 amino acids long. V lost 11 bases, J lost 3 bases, and 11 bases lay in between. Germline V gives CDR1 SGHVS, CDR2 FQNEAQ. Here the CDR3 reads CASWSGYEQYF. In DNA form, the CDR3 reads TGTGCCTCCTGGTCGGGCTACGAGCAGTACTTC.

This clonotype occurred many times. The V call is TRBV12-3 or TRBV12-4, the J call TRBJ2-7; D possibly uses TRBD1 or TRBD2 (5 bases each). V lost 4 bases and J lost 2, with 15 bases in between. CDR3 size: 15 residues. CDR3 DNA: TGTGCCAGCAGTTCGATCCGGGACGGAACCTACGAGCAGTACTTC. As protein: CASSSIRDGTYEQYF.

The chain joins TRBV27 to TRBJ2-7; D gene ambiguous. V lost 5 bases and J 1 base, leaving 15 bases between the germline ends. This CDR3 comprises 15 residues. In germline, CDR1 is MNHEY, CDR2 SMNVEV (reference sequence). The CDR3 sequence is CASSPTTDGSYEQYF. The CDR3 coding sequence is TGTGCCAGCAGTCCGACCACGGACGGTTCCTACGAGCAGTACTTC.

This clonotype was picked up many times. The rearrangement uses TRBV9 and TRBJ2-1, with D possibly being TRBD2 (6 bases). From germline, CDR1 is SGDLS and CDR2 YYNGEE. This CDR3 has 14 amino acids. V lost 3 bases and J lost 7, with 14 bases in between. The CDR3, as DNA: TGTGCCAGCAGCGCCTGGGACTTGCCGAATGAGCAGTTCTTC. Its translation: CASSAWDLPNEQFF.

The V gene is TRBV7-8, the J gene TRBJ2-1; possibly TRBD1 for D (6 bases). This CDR3 spans 12 amino acids. CDR1 is SGHVS, CDR2 FQNEAQ, per germline. Trimming stripped 6 bases from V and 6 bases from J, with 9 bases between. CDR3 in amino acids: CASSKDSNEQFF. CDR3 coding DNA: TGTGCCAGCAGTAAGGACAGCAATGAGCAGTTCTTC. Looking up the rest from reference TRBV7-8 and TRBJ2-1 gives the full variable domain: GAGVSQSPRYKVAKRGQDVALRCDPISGHVSLFWYQQALGQGPEFLTYFQNEAQLDKSGLPSDRFFAERPEGSVSTLKIQRTQQEDSAVYLCASSKDSNEQFFGPGTRLTVL.

This clonotype showed up just a few times. This chain joins TRBV19 and TRBJ2-3; D is perhaps TRBD1 or TRBD2 (6 bases each). The CDR3 covers 13 residues. The V end lost 7 bases, the J end lost 4 bases, and 12 bases lay between the germline ends. Germline lookup yields CDR1 LNHDA and CDR2 SQIVND (reference sequence). CDR3 in DNA: TGTGCCAGTATCGGGGGCGGAGCAGATACGCAGTATTTT. Translating it yields CASIGGGADTQYF.

The chain recombines TRBV10-3 with TRBJ2-2; D not certain. V lost 8 bases to trimming and J lost 1 base, with 5 bases between them. The CDR3 length is 12 residues. Germline CDR1 reads ENHRY; CDR2 reads SYGVKD. The CDR3 sequence: CAIPGNTGELFF. The DNA of the CDR3 is TGTGCCATCCCCGGGAACACCGGGGAGCTGTTTTTT.

This clonotype was counted between two and nine times. This chain joins TRBV6-1 and TRBJ1-5; D uncertain. Trimming removed 4 bases from V and 8 bases from J, with 12 bases in between. Germline CDR1 is MNHNS and CDR2 is SASEGT. CDR3 length: 13 residues. As DNA, the CDR3 is TGTGCCAGCAGTGTCCCGTTAGTCGAGCCCCAGCATTTT. Encoded protein: CASSVPLVEPQHF.

V usage is TRBV10-2 and J usage is TRBJ2-7, with D hard to call. Deletions cut 0 bases from V and 2 bases from J, with 11 bases between. Germline loops: CDR1 WSHSY, CDR2 SAAADI. This CDR3 is 15 amino acids long. The CDR3 sequence is CASSESTGPAYEQYF. The CDR3 nucleotides read TGCGCCAGCAGTGAGTCGACGGGCCCGGCCTACGAGCAGTACTTC.

The chain uses TRBV4-3 and TRBJ2-1, with a weak D call TRBD2 (6 bases). The CDR3 spans 14 residues. V was shortened by 0 bases and J by 6 bases, with 9 bases between the two germline ends. Germline V gene lookup returns CDR1 LGHNA and CDR2 YSLEER. The CDR3 is CASSQDRTTNEQFF. The CDR3 coding sequence is TGCGCCAGCAGCCAAGATCGGACTACCAATGAGCAGTTCTTC.